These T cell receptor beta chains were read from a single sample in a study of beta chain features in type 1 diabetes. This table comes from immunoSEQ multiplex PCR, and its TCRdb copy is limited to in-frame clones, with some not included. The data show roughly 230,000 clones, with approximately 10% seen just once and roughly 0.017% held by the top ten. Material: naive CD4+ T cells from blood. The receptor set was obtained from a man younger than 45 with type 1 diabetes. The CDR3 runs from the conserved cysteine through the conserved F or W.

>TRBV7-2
CASSLVAGSNQPQHF
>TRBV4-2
CASSQAGTRVTAEAFF
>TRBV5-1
CASSLQVNSPLHF
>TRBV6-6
CASSTGAGRGYEQYF
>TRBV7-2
CASSLRTGSNYGYTF
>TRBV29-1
CSVLTFPGANVLTF
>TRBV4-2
CASSQDPVSSYEQYF
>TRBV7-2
CASSPRLVSRTDTQYF
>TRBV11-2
CASRRPGHTNTGELFF
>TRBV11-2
CASSRPGFRLSGYTF
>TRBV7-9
CASSLARGAQGQPQHF
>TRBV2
CASSDFKGAQYF
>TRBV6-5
CASSYSGGAAGEQYF
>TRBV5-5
CASSLRGKQYF
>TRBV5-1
CASSLERGSPLHF
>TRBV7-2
CASSFSSGGSDTQYF
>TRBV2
CASMLSRGFTEAFF
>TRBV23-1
CASSQSFRTSIYEQYF
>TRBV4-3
CASSQDWRGQETQYF